These 26 T cell receptor beta chains originate from one sample sequenced in a study of response to subunit inactivated influenza vaccine. TCRdb processed the RT-PCR reads anew with MiXCR; each CDR3 protein has one entry. Counted here are about 570,000 distinct CDR3 sequences, around 11% occurring once; the ten biggest clones make up 11%. These data also featured in a second study, about T cells expressing NK-cell markers. In that study: Synthesis of TCR beta cDNA relied on 5'RACE template switching carrying UMIs.

Specimen: PBMCs from blood, collected on the day of vaccination. These receptor sequences come from a man aged 45-65 years who received an inactivated influenza vaccine.

This clonotype has just a few counts. This chain connects TRBV5-1 to TRBJ2-3; no clear D gene. Trimming pared 6 bases from V and 4 bases from J, leaving 9 bases between. This CDR3 comprises 12 residues. Germline CDR1 and CDR2: SGHRS and YFSETQ. This CDR3 is CASKERPDTQYF. The CDR3 DNA sequence: TGCGCCAGCAAGGAGAGACCAGATACGCAGTATTTT. Supplemented by reference TRBV5-1 and TRBJ2-3, the full variable domain reads KAGVTQTPRYLIKTRGQQVTLSCSPISGHRSVSWYQQTPGQGLQFLFEYFSETQRNKGNFPGRFSGRQFSNSRSEMNVSTLELGDSALYLCASKERPDTQYFGPGTRLTVL.

This clonotype was recorded a few times. The chain is built from TRBV12-3 or TRBV12-4 and TRBJ2-3; D remains unclear. The CDR3 loop spans 15 amino acids. The germline V and J ends were trimmed by 1 base and 4 bases, with 12 bases remaining between them. Here the CDR3 reads CASSLGVLRADTQYF. The CDR3 nucleotides read TGTGCCAGCAGTTTAGGAGTCTTAAGAGCAGATACGCAGTATTTT.

This clonotype has a handful of counts. CDR3 protein: CASSQESVQVEKLFF. For the CDR3, the DNA is TGCGCCAGCAGCCAAGAATCCGTACAGGTTGAAAAACTGTTTTTT. The chain employs TRBV4-3 and TRBJ1-4; D perhaps matches TRBD1 (5 bases). The CDR3 covers 15 residues. Germline-derived CDR1 and CDR2 are LGHNA and YSLEER. V gave up 0 bases and J gave up 7 bases, with 12 bases separating them.

Only a few counts were recorded for this clonotype. The J gene is TRBJ2-3, the V gene TRBV15, with D possibly TRBD1 on 6 matching bases. V was shortened by 1 base and J by 4 bases, with 15 bases between the two germline ends. This CDR3 comprises 16 residues. Germline CDR1 LNHNV, CDR2 YYDKDF (reference sequence). CDR3 DNA sequence: TGTGCCACCAGCAGAGGGTGGCAGGGGATTTCAGATACGCAGTATTTT. Protein: CATSRGWQGISDTQYF.

This clonotype has more than one count but fewer than ten. The chain employs TRBV7-2 and TRBJ2-3; D gene ambiguous. The CDR3 extends over 15 amino acids. Per germline, CDR1 SGHTA and CDR2 FQGNSA. V gave up 1 base and J gave up 3 bases, with 11 bases separating them. For the CDR3, the DNA is TGTGCCAGCAGCTTAGGGGGTGTGAGGACAGATACGCAGTATTTT. Protein: CASSLGGVRTDTQYF.

Ten or more counts support this clonotype. The chain couples TRBV11-2 to TRBJ2-1, with D perhaps given as TRBD1 or TRBD2 (5 bases each). CDR3 length equals 13 residues. V was cut by 5 bases and J by 10 bases, with 15 bases left in between. Looked up from germline, CDR1 is SGHAT and CDR2 is FQNNGV. The CDR3 DNA sequence: TGTGCCAGCAGCCCCCGTGGGGACGGGGAGCAGTTCTTC. This encodes CASSPRGDGEQFF.

This clonotype has ten or more counts. The chain recombines TRBV6-2 or TRBV6-3 with TRBJ2-1; D call uncertain. Germline-derived CDR1 and CDR2 are MNHEY and SVGEGT. The ends were cut back, 0 bases at V and 0 bases at J, with 9 bases in the middle. The CDR3 loop spans 16 amino acids. CDR3: CASSYSIQSSYNEQFF. As DNA, the CDR3 is TGTGCCAGCAGTTACTCGATCCAGAGCTCCTACAATGAGCAGTTCTTC.

This clonotype occurred a few times. V gene TRBV7-2 combines with J gene TRBJ1-2, with unresolved D. The V end lost 5 bases, the J end lost 3 bases, and 19 bases lay between the germline ends. CDR1 and CDR2 (germline): SGHTA, FQGNSA. The CDR3 is 16 residues long. CDR3 in DNA: TGTGCCAGCAGCAGCCTAAAGGGATTCTCTGACTATGGCTACACCTTC. This codes for CASSSLKGFSDYGYTF.

The CDR3, as DNA: TGCAGTGCTGGACGGACAGGCAGGGATACGCAGTATTTT. It encodes CSAGRTGRDTQYF. The chain couples TRBV20-1 to TRBJ2-3; TRBD1 agrees at 7 bases. V lost 5 bases to trimming and J lost 6 bases; unmatched junction nucleotides: 8. CDR3 length: 13 amino acids. Germline V lookup: CDR1 DFQATT, CDR2 SNEGSKA (reference sequence).

This chain connects TRBV29-1 to TRBJ1-1, with 7 bases identical to TRBD1. The CDR3 runs to 13 residues. Germline V gene data show CDR1 as SQVTM and CDR2 as ANQGSEA. The J segment lost 5 bases and the V segment lost 2 bases, leaving 5 bases of the junction unmatched. The CDR3 bases are TGCAGCGTTGAACCGACAGGGAGGACTGAAGCTTTCTTT. It translates to CSVEPTGRTEAFF. Full variable domain (remainder filled in from reference TRBV29-1 and TRBJ1-1): SAVISQKPSRDICQRGTSLTIQCQVDSQVTMMFWYRQQPGQSLTLIATANQGSEATYESGFVIDKFPISRPNLTFSTLTVSNMSPEDSSIYLCSVEPTGRTEAFFGQGTRLTVV.

The CDR3 coding sequence is TGCGCCAGCAGCCAAGATCTCCAGACAGGGTCCAATGAGCAGTTCTTC. This translates into CASSQDLQTGSNEQFF. The V gene is TRBV4-3, the J gene TRBJ2-1; TRBD1 matches at 7 bases. The CDR3 runs 16 residues. Trimming at V came to 0 bases and at J to 6 bases, leaving 8 bases not matched to a gene. Per germline, CDR1 LGHNA and CDR2 YSLEER.

A remark on this clonotype: At one of its ends the junction is not consistent with the germline gene, which may arise from a read error. This chain joins TRBV6-2 or TRBV6-3 and TRBJ1-2; weak D call: TRBD1 (5 bases). Germline CDR1 is MNHEY and CDR2 is SVGEGT. This CDR3 region has 13 residues. The CDR3 nucleotides read TGTGCCAGCAGTTACTCCCGGGCCCAAGACAGTTCCTTC. It is translated as CASSYSRAQDSSF.

In this sample, this clonotype turned up a few times. V is TRBV20-1 and J is TRBJ2-1; TRBD2 aligns across 8 bases. V lost 6 bases to trimming and J lost 6 bases; unmatched junction nucleotides: 10. CDR1 and CDR2 from the germline V gene are DFQATT and SNEGSKA (reference sequence). The CDR3 covers 14 residues. The CDR3 loop is CSAPVTGLVNEQFF. The CDR3 DNA sequence: TGCAGTGCCCCAGTCACGGGACTAGTCAATGAGCAGTTCTTC.

This clonotype showed up just a few times. The V call is TRBV14, the J call TRBJ2-1, with 9 positions matching TRBD1. Germline lookup yields CDR1 SGHDN and CDR2 FVKESK. Losses at the gene ends were 2 bases for V and 4 bases for J; bases not matched to a gene: 9. The CDR3 contains 17 residues. This CDR3 reads CASSQFAGTGSYNEQFF. The CDR3 nucleotides are TGTGCCAGCAGCCAATTCGCCGGGACAGGGTCATACAATGAGCAGTTCTTC.

This clonotype was counted ten times or more. The rearrangement joins TRBV10-3 to TRBJ2-1; no firm D call. CDR3 size: 14 residues. CDR1 and CDR2 from the germline V gene are ENHRY and SYGVKD. V was pared by 4 bases and J by 15 bases, with 22 bases between. CDR3 amino acids: CAISASLTESPPFF. CDR3 in DNA: TGTGCCATCAGTGCCTCCCTTACAGAATCCCCCCCGTTCTTC.

The rearrangement links TRBV2 to TRBJ1-5; a weak D match, TRBD1 (5 bases). This CDR3 region has 15 residues. Trimming removed 6 bases from V and 3 bases from J, with 15 bases in between. Looked up from germline, CDR1 is SNHLY and CDR2 is FYNNEI. CDR3 in amino acids: CASSPGRGTNQPQHF. CDR3 sequence (DNA): TGTGCCAGCAGCCCGGGGAGGGGTACCAATCAGCCCCAGCATTTT.

The chain recombines TRBV20-1 with TRBJ2-1; a weak D match, TRBD2 (6 bases). The V gene lost 6 bases and the J gene lost 5 bases, with 23 bases spanning the gap. Germline-derived CDR1 and CDR2 are DFQATT and SNEGSKA (reference sequence). The CDR3 sequence is 16 residues long. CDR3 coding DNA: TGCAGTGCCGTGGGTGGTCCCGGGACTGCCAACAATGAGCAGTTCTTC. It translates to CSAVGGPGTANNEQFF.

The V and J genes are TRBV5-1 and TRBJ1-3, with D hard to call. This CDR3 is built from 15 residues. The V gene's germline CDR1 is SGHRS and CDR2 YFSETQ. Trimming took off 4 bases at V and 1 base at J, with 12 bases between the two ends. This CDR3 reads CASSQVGGSGNTIYF. DNA of the CDR3: TGCGCCAGCAGCCAAGTGGGAGGGTCTGGAAACACCATATATTTT. Full variable domain (missing parts from reference TRBV5-1 and TRBJ1-3): KAGVTQTPRYLIKTRGQQVTLSCSPISGHRSVSWYQQTPGQGLQFLFEYFSETQRNKGNFPGRFSGRQFSNSRSEMNVSTLELGDSALYLCASSQVGGSGNTIYFGEGSWLTVV.

The CDR3 DNA reads TGCGCCAGCATTGCGGACAGCTCGGGCTCCTATAATTCACCCCTCCACTTT. Protein: CASIADSSGSYNSPLHF. The gene calls are TRBV23-1 and TRBJ1-6; possible D gene TRBD1, 6 bases. TRBV23-1 carries the ORF label, with uncertain function. The CDR3 covers 17 residues. Trimming cost V 7 bases and J 0 bases, with 16 bases left between them.

The rearrangement joins TRBV12-3 or TRBV12-4 to TRBJ1-2; D unclear. V lost 2 bases and J 7 bases, leaving 11 bases between the germline ends. The CDR3 extends over 13 amino acids. This CDR3 reads CASSLLSRRGYTF. Here the CDR3 DNA reads TGTGCCAGCAGTTTATTATCCCGACGTGGCTACACCTTC.

The chain couples TRBV28 to TRBJ2-4; 11 bases fit TRBD2. Per germline, CDR1 MDHEN and CDR2 SYDVKM. V lost 4 bases, J lost 7 bases, and 9 bases stayed unmatched. The CDR3 loop spans 16 amino acids. The DNA of the CDR3 is TGTGCCAGCAGTTCTCTACTAGCGGGAGCCATCAACATTCAGTACTTC. This encodes CASSSLLAGAINIQYF.

This clonotype was picked up a small number of times. V gene TRBV7-9 combines with J gene TRBJ2-7, with D possibly TRBD2 on 7 matching bases. Per germline, CDR1 SEHNR and CDR2 FQNEAQ (reference sequence). Trimming removed 7 bases from V and 8 bases from J, with 12 bases in between. The CDR3 loop spans 11 amino acids. The CDR3 nucleotides are TGTGCCAGCACCTTGGGGGGGCAGCAGTACTTC. Residues: CASTLGGQQYF.

This clonotype turned up a few times. V and J are TRBV20-1 and TRBJ2-2; weak D call: TRBD2 (6 bases). The CDR3 length is 12 residues. Germline V gene data show CDR1 as DFQATT and CDR2 as SNEGSKA (reference sequence). V was clipped by 5 bases and J by 7 bases, with 11 bases between them. For the CDR3, the DNA is TGCAGTGCTGAGGGACTCATCGGGGAGCTGTTTTTT. Protein: CSAEGLIGELFF.

The V gene is TRBV5-6, the J gene TRBJ2-7, with TRBD2 matching over 11 bases. Germline CDR1 is SGHDT and CDR2 is YYEEEE. Trimming removed 0 bases from V and 0 bases from J; junction bases left unmatched: 11. The CDR3 covers 19 residues. CDR3 DNA: TGTGCCAGCAGCTTGGACGTTTATGCTAGCGGGAGGAACTCCTACGAGCAGTACTTC. Translating gives CASSLDVYASGRNSYEQYF.

The chain couples TRBV6-5 to TRBJ2-1, with unresolved D. V lost 3 bases and J lost 6, with 9 bases in between. In germline, CDR1 is MNHEY, CDR2 SVGAGI. This CDR3 is 13 amino acids long. The CDR3 region has the DNA TGTGCCAGCAGTTATGCTGGGGTCAATGAGCAGTTCTTC. It yields the protein CASSYAGVNEQFF.

This clonotype was detected only a few times. The chain links TRBV5-1 to TRBJ2-1, with 10 bases lining up with TRBD2. Germline V gives CDR1 SGHRS, CDR2 YFSETQ. CDR3 size: 15 residues. The ends lost 6 bases at V and 8 bases at J; junction bases unmatched: 11. The CDR3 DNA sequence: TGCGCCAGCACCTCCGGGACTAGCGATATCGATGAGCAGTTCTTC. This codes for CASTSGTSDIDEQFF.